The text below deals with one T cell receptor beta chain. The target antigen is unknown. CDR1 is DFQATT, CDR2 SNEGSKA, per germline (reference sequence). CDR3 length: 13 amino acids. V dropped 6 bases and J dropped 4; count of bases not matched to a gene: 5. The sample originates from a study of T cells in Graves' hyperthyroidism and ophthalmopathy. The source material, RNA transcripts, was used to amplify TCR beta CDR3 regions. HTBI primers were employed in a first-round RT-PCR of the TCR CDR3. TCRdb re-called the multiplex PCR reads with MiXCR, one entry per CDR3 protein. This sample carries 360,000 or so distinct CDR3 sequences, around 15% of them seen once, and the ten largest clones take roughly 19%. Lactation, pregnancy, other autoimmune disease or uncontrolled infection led to exclusion of patients. Study observations and caveats: A model built on 13 V-J features separated ophthalmopathy from stable hyperthyroidism. Most thyroid clonotypes that were expanded above 0.001 also turned up in blood.

The chain uses TRBV20-1 and TRBJ2-1, with TRBD2 matching over 8 bases. The clonotype originates from an older woman with Graves' ophthalmopathy. The sequenced sample was blood. The CDR3 loop reads CSARGLVYNEQFF. Here the CDR3 DNA reads TGCAGTGCCCGGGGACTAGTTTACAATGAGCAGTTCTTC.